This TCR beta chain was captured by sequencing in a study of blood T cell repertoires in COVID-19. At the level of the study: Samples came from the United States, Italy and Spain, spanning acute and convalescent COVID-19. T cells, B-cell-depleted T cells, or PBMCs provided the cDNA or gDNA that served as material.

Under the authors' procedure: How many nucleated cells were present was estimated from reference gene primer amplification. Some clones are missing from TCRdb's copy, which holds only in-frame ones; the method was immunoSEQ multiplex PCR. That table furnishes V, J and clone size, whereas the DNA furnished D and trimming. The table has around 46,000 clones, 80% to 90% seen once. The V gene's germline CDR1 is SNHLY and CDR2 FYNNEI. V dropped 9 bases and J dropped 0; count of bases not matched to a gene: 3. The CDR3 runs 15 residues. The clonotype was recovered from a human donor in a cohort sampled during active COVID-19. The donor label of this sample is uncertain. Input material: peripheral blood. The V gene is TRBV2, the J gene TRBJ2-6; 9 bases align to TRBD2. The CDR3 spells CARTSGGSGANVLTF. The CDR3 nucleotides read TGTGCCAGGACTAGCGGAGGCTCTGGGGCCAACGTCCTGACTTTC.